This T cell receptor beta chain was identified during a study of blood T cell repertoires in COVID-19. At the level of the study: Both acute and convalescent COVID-19 samples were obtained from the United States, Italy and Spain.

The V end lost 5 bases, the J end lost 7 bases, and 14 bases lay between the germline ends. The germline V gene encodes CDR1 MNHEY and CDR2 SMNVEV (reference sequence). The length of the CDR3 is 13 residues. Which cohort a participant joined came from the clinical history participants gave. Recovered participants had two consecutive negative NP/OP PCR tests, healthcare professional clearance, or symptom resolution. TCRdb's copy holds only in-frame clones and misses some; the assay was immunoSEQ multiplex PCR. The data show over 250,000 clones, approximately 90% seen once. The sequencing sample was made of PBMCs or T cells enriched from blood (not recorded which). This sequence joins TRBV27 and TRBJ1-1; D remains unclear. The receptor's source is a woman between 45 and 65 years old who had recovered from COVID-19. This chain's CDR3 is CASSALRVGEAFF. Here the CDR3 DNA reads TGTGCCAGCAGTGCACTGAGGGTAGGTGAAGCTTTCTTT.